The 9 T cell receptor beta chains in this list originate from one sample, sequenced in a study of cytomegalovirus exposure and HLA in healthy donors. In the PCR, 60 Vbeta and 13 Jbeta primers were used. Measured with immunoSEQ multiplex PCR; TCRdb has only the in-frame clones, and not every one. The sample consists of roughly 100,000 clones, approximately 79% of them appearing once. Sequencing was performed on PBMCs. These receptors were obtained from a man aged 50-60 years in good health and CMV-seropositive.

This clone was seen a handful of times. The chain couples TRBV2 to TRBJ2-6, with D possibly being TRBD1 (5 bases). V was cut by 2 bases and J by 2 bases, with 7 bases left in between. Germline assignment: CDR1 SNHLY and CDR2 FYNNEI. The CDR3 is 15 amino acids. CDR3 nucleotides: TGTGCCAGCAGTGAACAGGGAACTGGGGCCAACGTCCTGACTTTC. The encoded protein is CASSEQGTGANVLTF. Variable domain in full (rest from reference TRBV2 and TRBJ2-6): EPEVTQTPSHQVTQMGQEVILRCVPISNHLYFYWYRQILGQKVEFLVSFYNNEISEKSEIFDDQFSVERPDGSNFTLKIRSTKLEDSAMYFCASSEQGTGANVLTFGAGSRLTVL.

Here the CDR3 DNA reads TGTGCCAGCAACCTAAATAATTCACCCCTCCACTTT. The encoded protein is CASNLNNSPLHF. The chain recombines TRBV28 with TRBJ1-6, with D unresolved. This CDR3 has 12 residues. Between the trimmed V and J ends, which lost 7 bases and 5 bases, there was a span of 6 bases. Germline loops: CDR1 MDHEN, CDR2 SYDVKM.

CDR3 amino acids: CAREGHRSDEDEQYF. The CDR3 region has the DNA TGTGCCAGGGAGGGCCACAGGTCCGATGAGGACGAGCAGTACTTC. This chain connects TRBV6-5 to TRBJ2-7, with D perhaps matching TRBD2 (6 bases). Trimming removed 9 bases at V and 5 bases at J, with 23 bases between. The length of the CDR3 is 15 residues. The V gene's germline CDR1 is MNHEY and CDR2 SVGAGI.

This clone was seen only a few times. The chain joins TRBV19 to TRBJ2-3; D might be TRBD1 (6 bases). CDR1 is LNHDA, CDR2 SQIVND, per germline (reference sequence). The CDR3 loop spans 18 amino acids. Trimming removed 0 bases from V and 4 bases from J, with 20 bases in between. CDR3 in amino acids: CASSIDLPRGGGPDTQYF. In nucleotides, the CDR3 is TGTGCCAGTAGTATAGATCTCCCCAGGGGTGGGGGACCAGATACGCAGTATTTT.

The chain is built from TRBV4-3 and TRBJ1-4; 8 bases map to TRBD1. The CDR3 is 17 residues long. Germline trimming cut 1 base from V and 8 bases from J; bases unmatched to any gene: 12. CDR1 is LGHNA, CDR2 YSLEER, per germline. CDR3 sequence: CASSQGGPGTGGEKLFF. CDR3 nucleotide sequence: TGCGCCAGCAGCCAAGGGGGCCCCGGGACAGGTGGCGAAAAACTGTTTTTT.

CDR3 in amino acids: CASRLGQGDGYGYTF. The CDR3, as DNA: TGTGCCAGCAGACTTGGACAGGGCGACGGCTATGGCTACACCTTC. The chain recombines TRBV6-6 with TRBJ1-2; 8 bases line up with TRBD1. Germline V gene lookup returns CDR1 MNHNY and CDR2 SVGAGI (reference sequence). The CDR3 is made up of 15 amino acids. V lost 6 bases, J lost 4 bases, and 10 bases stayed unmatched.

The chain couples TRBV28 to TRBJ2-3; 8 bases map to TRBD2. With 3 bases clipped from V and 7 bases from J, the junction kept 3 bases outside the gene matches. CDR1 MDHEN and CDR2 SYDVKM come from the germline V gene. The CDR3 totals 13 residues. This CDR3 reads CASSFAGGNTQYF. The CDR3 coding sequence is TGTGCCAGCAGTTTTGCGGGAGGAAATACGCAGTATTTT.

In this sample, this clone turned up once. The genes are TRBV30 and TRBJ1-5, with 7 bases fitting TRBD1. Per germline, CDR1 GTSNPN and CDR2 SVGIG (reference sequence). V shed 5 bases, J shed 7 bases, and the junction held 8 bases outside the gene matches. This CDR3 is 13 amino acids long. CDR3 protein: CAWSPGGGQPQHF. CDR3 nucleotides: TGTGCCTGGTCCCCAGGGGGTGGGCAGCCCCAGCATTTT. Combining the CDR3 with reference TRBV30 and TRBJ1-5 gives the whole variable domain SQTIHQWPATLVQPVGSPLSLECTVEGTSNPNLYWYRQAAGRGLQLLFYSVGIGQISSEVPQNLSASRPQDRQFILSSKKLLLSDSGFYLCAWSPGGGQPQHFGDGTRLSIL.

V gene TRBV7-9 combines with J gene TRBJ2-4; TRBD1 agrees at 7 bases. Germline V gives CDR1 SEHNR, CDR2 FQNEAQ (reference sequence). The ends lost 1 base at V and 3 bases at J; junction bases unmatched: 6. This CDR3 has 16 residues. CDR3 DNA: TGTGCCAGCAGCTTAGGGGTAGGGACAGTCAAAAACATTCAGTACTTC. Amino acid sequence: CASSLGVGTVKNIQYF.